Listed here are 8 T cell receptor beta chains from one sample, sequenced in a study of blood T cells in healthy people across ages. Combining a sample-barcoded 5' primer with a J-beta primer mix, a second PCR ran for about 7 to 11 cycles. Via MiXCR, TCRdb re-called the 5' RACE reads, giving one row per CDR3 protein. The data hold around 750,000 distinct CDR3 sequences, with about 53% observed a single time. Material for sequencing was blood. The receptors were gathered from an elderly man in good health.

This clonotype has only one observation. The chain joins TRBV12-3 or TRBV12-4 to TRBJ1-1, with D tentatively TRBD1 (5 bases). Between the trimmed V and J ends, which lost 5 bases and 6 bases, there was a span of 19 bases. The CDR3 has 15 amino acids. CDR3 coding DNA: TGTGCCAGCAGTGCGGGGACGAAATATTTGGCTGAAGCTTTCTTT. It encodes CASSAGTKYLAEAFF.

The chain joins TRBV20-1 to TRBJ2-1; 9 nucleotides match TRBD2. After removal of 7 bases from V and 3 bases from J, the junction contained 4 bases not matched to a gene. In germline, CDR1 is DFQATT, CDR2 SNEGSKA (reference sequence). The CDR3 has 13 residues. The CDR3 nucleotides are TGCAGTGAAGAGCGGGGGGACTACAATGAGCAGTTCTTC. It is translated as CSEERGDYNEQFF.

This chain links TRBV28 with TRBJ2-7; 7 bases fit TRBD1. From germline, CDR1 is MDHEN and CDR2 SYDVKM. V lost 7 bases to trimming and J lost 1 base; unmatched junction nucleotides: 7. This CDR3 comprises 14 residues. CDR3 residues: CASTKGAVSYEQYF. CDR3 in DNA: TGTGCCAGCACGAAGGGGGCGGTTTCCTACGAGCAGTACTTC.

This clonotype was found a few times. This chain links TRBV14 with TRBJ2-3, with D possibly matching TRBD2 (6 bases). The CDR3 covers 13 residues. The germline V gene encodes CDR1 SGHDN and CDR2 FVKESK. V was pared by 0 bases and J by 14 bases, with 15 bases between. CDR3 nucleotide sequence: TGTGCCAGCAGCCAAGACGGGGGTAGATACGCGTATTTT. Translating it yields CASSQDGGRYAYF.

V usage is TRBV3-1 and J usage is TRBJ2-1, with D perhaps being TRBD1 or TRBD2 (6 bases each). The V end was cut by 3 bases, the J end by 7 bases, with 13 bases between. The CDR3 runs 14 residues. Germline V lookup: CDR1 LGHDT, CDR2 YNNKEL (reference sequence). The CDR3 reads CASSQRGADNEQFF. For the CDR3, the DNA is TGTGCCAGCAGCCAGAGGGGGGCTGATAATGAGCAGTTCTTC.

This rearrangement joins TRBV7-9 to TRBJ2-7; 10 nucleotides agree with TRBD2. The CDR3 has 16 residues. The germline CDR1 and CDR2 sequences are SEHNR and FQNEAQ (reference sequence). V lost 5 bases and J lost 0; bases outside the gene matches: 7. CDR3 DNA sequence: TGTGCCAGCAGCACGGGACTAGCGTCGAGCTCCTACGAGCAGTACTTC. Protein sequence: CASSTGLASSSYEQYF.

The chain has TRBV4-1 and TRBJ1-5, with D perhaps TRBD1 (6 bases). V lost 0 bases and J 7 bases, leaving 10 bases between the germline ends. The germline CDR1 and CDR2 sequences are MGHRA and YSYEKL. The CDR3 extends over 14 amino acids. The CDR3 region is CASSQEEGDQPQHF. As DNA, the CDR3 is TGCGCCAGCAGCCAAGAGGAGGGGGACCAGCCCCAGCATTTT.

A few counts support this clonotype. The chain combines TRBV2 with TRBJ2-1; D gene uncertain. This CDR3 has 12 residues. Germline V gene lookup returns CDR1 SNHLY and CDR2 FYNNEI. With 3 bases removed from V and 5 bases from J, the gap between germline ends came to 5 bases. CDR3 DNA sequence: TGTGCCAGCAGTGACCCCCACAATGAGCAGTTCTTC. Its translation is CASSDPHNEQFF.